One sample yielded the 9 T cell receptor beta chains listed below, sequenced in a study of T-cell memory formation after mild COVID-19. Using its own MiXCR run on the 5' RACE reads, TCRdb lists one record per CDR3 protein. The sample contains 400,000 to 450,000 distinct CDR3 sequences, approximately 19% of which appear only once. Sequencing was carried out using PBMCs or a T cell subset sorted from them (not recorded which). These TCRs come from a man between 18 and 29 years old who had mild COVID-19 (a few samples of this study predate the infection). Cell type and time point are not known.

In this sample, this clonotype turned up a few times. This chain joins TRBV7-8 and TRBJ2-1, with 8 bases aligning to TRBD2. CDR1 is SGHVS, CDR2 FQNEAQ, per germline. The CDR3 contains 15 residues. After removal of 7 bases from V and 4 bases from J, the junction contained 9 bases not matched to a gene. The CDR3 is CASNPGGRKYNEQFF. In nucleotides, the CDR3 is TGTGCCAGCAACCCGGGGGGGCGAAAGTACAATGAGCAGTTCTTC.

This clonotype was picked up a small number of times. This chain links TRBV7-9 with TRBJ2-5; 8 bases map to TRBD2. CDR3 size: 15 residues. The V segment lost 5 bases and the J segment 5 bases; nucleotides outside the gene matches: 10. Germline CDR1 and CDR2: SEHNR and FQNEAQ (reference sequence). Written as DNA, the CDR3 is TGTGCCAGCAGCACCTCGGGGGGGGCTGTTGAGACCCAGTACTTC. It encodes CASSTSGGAVETQYF.

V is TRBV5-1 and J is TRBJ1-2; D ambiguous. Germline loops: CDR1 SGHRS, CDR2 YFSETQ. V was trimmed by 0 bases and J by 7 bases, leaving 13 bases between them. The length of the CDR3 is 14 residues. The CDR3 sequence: CASSLEKPKGGYTF. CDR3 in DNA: TGCGCCAGCAGCTTGGAGAAGCCTAAGGGTGGCTACACCTTC.

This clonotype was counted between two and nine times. CDR3 amino acids: CASSSPGREGEKLFF. CDR3 coding DNA: TGTGCCAGCAGCTCCCCCGGTCGGGAAGGGGAAAAACTGTTTTTT. V is TRBV7-2 and J is TRBJ1-4; no reliable D call. Per the germline V gene, CDR1 is SGHTA and CDR2 is FQGNSA. This CDR3 is built from 15 residues. The V and J ends lost 4 bases and 8 bases respectively, with 17 bases between them.

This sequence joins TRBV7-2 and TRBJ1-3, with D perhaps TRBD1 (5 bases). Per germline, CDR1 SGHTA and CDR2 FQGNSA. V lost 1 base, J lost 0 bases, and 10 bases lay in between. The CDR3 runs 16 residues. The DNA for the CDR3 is TGTGCCAGCAGCTTAGAGGGGATGAGCTCTGGAAACACCATATATTTT. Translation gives CASSLEGMSSGNTIYF.

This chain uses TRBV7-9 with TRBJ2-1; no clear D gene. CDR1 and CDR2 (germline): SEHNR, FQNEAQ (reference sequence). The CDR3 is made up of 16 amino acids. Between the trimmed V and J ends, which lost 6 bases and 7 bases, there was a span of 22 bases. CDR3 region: CASRASVGWRANEQFF. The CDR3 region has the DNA TGTGCCAGCAGAGCCTCTGTAGGTTGGAGAGCTAATGAGCAGTTCTTC. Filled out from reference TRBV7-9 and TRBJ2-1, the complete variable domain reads DTGVSQNPRHKITKRGQNVTFRCDPISEHNRLYWYRQTLGQGPEFLTYFQNEAQLEKSRLLSDRFSAERPKGSFSTLEIQRTEQGDSAMYLCASRASVGWRANEQFFGPGTRLTVL.

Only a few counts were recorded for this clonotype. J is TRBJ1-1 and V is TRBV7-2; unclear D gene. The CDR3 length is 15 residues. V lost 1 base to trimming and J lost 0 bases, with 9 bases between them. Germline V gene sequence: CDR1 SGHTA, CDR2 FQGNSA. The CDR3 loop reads CASSLDSTMNTEAFF. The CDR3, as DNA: TGTGCCAGCAGCTTAGATTCAACCATGAACACTGAAGCTTTCTTT. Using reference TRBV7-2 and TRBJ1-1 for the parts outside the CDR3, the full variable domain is GAGVSQSPSNKVTEKGKDVELRCDPISGHTALYWYRQSLGQGLEFLIYFQGNSAPDKSGLPSDRFSAERTGGSVSTLTIQRTQQEDSAVYLCASSLDSTMNTEAFFGQGTRLTVV.

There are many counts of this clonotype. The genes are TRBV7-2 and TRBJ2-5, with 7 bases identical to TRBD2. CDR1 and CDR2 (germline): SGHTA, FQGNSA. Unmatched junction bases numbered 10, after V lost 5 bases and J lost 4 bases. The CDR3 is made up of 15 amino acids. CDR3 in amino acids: CASSPGGVSGETQYF. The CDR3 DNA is TGTGCCAGCAGCCCGGGGGGAGTATCGGGAGAGACCCAGTACTTC.

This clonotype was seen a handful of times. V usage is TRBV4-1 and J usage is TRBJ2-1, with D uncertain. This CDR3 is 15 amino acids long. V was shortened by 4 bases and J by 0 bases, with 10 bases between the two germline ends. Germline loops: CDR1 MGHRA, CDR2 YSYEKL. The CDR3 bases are TGCGCCAGCAGCCGAGCGAGTGGCTCCTACAATGAGCAGTTCTTC. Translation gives CASSRASGSYNEQFF.